This T cell receptor (beta chain) derives from a study of blood T cell repertoires in COVID-19. The wider study: Researchers got acute and convalescent COVID-19 samples from the United States, Italy and Spain.

There are many counts of this clone. V was pared by 6 bases and J by 1 base, with 4 bases of the junction left unmatched. This CDR3 has 15 residues. Germline CDR1 reads LNHDA; CDR2 reads SQIVND (reference sequence). In the original processing: The authors estimated nucleated cell counts from reference gene primer amplification. Assay used: immunoSEQ multiplex PCR; TCRdb lists only in-frame clones, some missing. V, J and clone size were drawn from that table, and D and trimming were deduced from the DNA. This sample carries approximately 170,000 clones, approximately 90% of them seen once, and the ten largest clones take around 24%.

The sequenced sample was peripheral blood. The chain links TRBV19 to TRBJ1-5, with 9 bases lining up with TRBD1. This TCR came from a man in his fifties or sixties with acute or convalescent COVID-19. As DNA, the CDR3 is TGTGCCAGTAGGACGACAGGGGGAAGCAATCAGCCCCAGCATTTT. The encoded protein is CASRTTGGSNQPQHF.